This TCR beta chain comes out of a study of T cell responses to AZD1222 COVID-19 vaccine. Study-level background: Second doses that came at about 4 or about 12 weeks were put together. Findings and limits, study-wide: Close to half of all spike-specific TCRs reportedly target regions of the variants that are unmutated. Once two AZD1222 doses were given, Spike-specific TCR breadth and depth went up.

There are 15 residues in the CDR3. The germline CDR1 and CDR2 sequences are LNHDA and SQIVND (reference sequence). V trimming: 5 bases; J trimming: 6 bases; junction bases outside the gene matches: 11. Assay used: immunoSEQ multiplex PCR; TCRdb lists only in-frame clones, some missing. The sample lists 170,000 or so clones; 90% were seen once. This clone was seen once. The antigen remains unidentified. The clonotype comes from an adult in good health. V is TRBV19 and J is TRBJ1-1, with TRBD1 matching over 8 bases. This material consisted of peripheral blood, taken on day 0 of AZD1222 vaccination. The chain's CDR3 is CASSPFETGVSEAFF. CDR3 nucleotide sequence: TGTGCCAGTAGTCCCTTTGAGACAGGGGTTTCTGAAGCTTTCTTT.